The clone carrying this T cell receptor (beta chain) was counted a single time. The data belong to a study of T cells in tuberculosis. V shed 4 bases and J shed 6 bases, with 14 bases lying between them. The germline CDR1 and CDR2 sequences are SGHTS and YDEGEE. The CDR3 is 14 residues long. Chain pairing is unknown; alpha and beta were sequenced separately. Some clones are missing from TCRdb's copy, which holds only in-frame ones; the method was immunoSEQ multiplex PCR. The profile covers 88,000 or so clones, with more than 75% appearing a single time and 1.5% to 2% taken by the ten largest. After thawing and overnight rest, PBMC were stained with GMM-loaded CD1B tetramer, viability dye and anti-CD3 for sorting. The lipid loaded on the CD1B tetramers was C32 glucose monomycolate from Rhodococcus equi. From each donor, roughly 99,000 tetramer-negative cells were sorted.

The sample was CD1b-GMM tetramer-negative cells sorted from PBMCs. The genes are TRBV5-8 and TRBJ1-5; D unclear. The sequence came from an adult woman with latent tuberculosis. In nucleotides, the CDR3 is TGTGCCAGCAGCCCAAACATTCGGGGTCAGCCCCAGCATTTT. This gives the protein CASSPNIRGQPQHF.